This is a list of T cell receptor beta chains from one sample in a study of blood T cells in healthy people across ages. TCRdb independently ran MiXCR on the 5' RACE reads; one entry per CDR3 protein. The sample yields over 1,300,000 distinct CDR3 sequences, roughly 59% seen once. Material for sequencing was blood. These receptors were obtained from a man younger than 30 in good health. Both conserved end residues are part of each CDR3. Each record gives: clone size, D gene, J gene, V gene, CDR3 protein, CDR3 DNA. The D gene is left open where the match is weak. A row's size may be missing; if present it is once, few, many or a size class.

clone_size: .; d_call: TRBD1; j_call: TRBJ2-7; v_call: TRBV6-5; cdr3_aa: CASSFNRGCEQYF; cdr3_nt: TGTGCCAGCAGTTTTAACAGGGGCTGCGAGCAGTACTTC
clone_size: few; d_call: .; j_call: TRBJ2-5; v_call: TRBV11-1; cdr3_aa: CASSLLNWYQETQYF; cdr3_nt: TGTGCCAGCAGCTTGCTGAACTGGTACCAAGAGACCCAGTACTTC
clone_size: few; d_call: .; j_call: TRBJ2-1; v_call: TRBV12-3/TRBV12-4; cdr3_aa: CASRLLADEQFF; cdr3_nt: TGTGCCAGCAGATTATTAGCAGATGAGCAGTTCTTC
clone_size: .; d_call: .; j_call: TRBJ2-7; v_call: TRBV4-2; cdr3_aa: CASSPPTGVSFYNEQYF; cdr3_nt: TGTGCCAGCAGCCCGCCAACGGGCGTCTCCTTCTACAATGAGCAGTACTTC
clone_size: .; d_call: .; j_call: TRBJ2-7; v_call: TRBV29-1; cdr3_aa: CSVWDSGTGYEQYF; cdr3_nt: TGCAGCGTCTGGGACTCCGGCACAGGATACGAGCAGTACTTC
clone_size: .; d_call: .; j_call: TRBJ2-1; v_call: TRBV20-1; cdr3_aa: CSAGSGVYNEQFF; cdr3_nt: TGCAGTGCCGGGAGCGGAGTTTACAATGAGCAGTTCTTC
clone_size: .; d_call: .; j_call: TRBJ1-2; v_call: TRBV5-4; cdr3_aa: CASSLTRNNYGYTF; cdr3_nt: TGTGCCAGCAGCTTGACTCGGAATAACTATGGCTACACCTTC
clone_size: .; d_call: .; j_call: TRBJ2-1; v_call: TRBV10-3; cdr3_aa: CAISESSGVGDEQFF; cdr3_nt: TGTGCCATCAGTGAGTCGTCAGGGGTAGGGGATGAGCAGTTCTTC
clone_size: .; d_call: .; j_call: TRBJ2-1; v_call: TRBV11-2; cdr3_aa: CASSLVARDNEQFF; cdr3_nt: TGTGCCAGCAGCTTAGTAGCCCGTGACAATGAGCAGTTCTTC
clone_size: few; d_call: .; j_call: TRBJ2-3; v_call: TRBV20-1; cdr3_aa: CSARDVRTISGTDTQYF; cdr3_nt: TGCAGTGCTAGAGATGTAAGGACGATTTCTGGCACAGATACGCAGTATTTT
clone_size: few; d_call: .; j_call: TRBJ2-7; v_call: TRBV4-2; cdr3_aa: CASSHSPLGTYEQYF; cdr3_nt: TGTGCCAGCAGCCACTCCCCTTTGGGGACCTACGAGCAGTACTTC
clone_size: .; d_call: .; j_call: TRBJ1-2; v_call: TRBV10-3; cdr3_aa: CASRRRGFHGYTF; cdr3_nt: TGTGCCTCGCGGAGGAGGGGCTTCCATGGCTACACCTTC
clone_size: .; d_call: TRBD2; j_call: TRBJ2-7; v_call: TRBV9; cdr3_aa: CASSVTSGGGEQYF; cdr3_nt: TGTGCCAGCAGCGTTACTAGCGGGGGTGGAGAGCAGTACTTC
clone_size: few; d_call: .; j_call: TRBJ1-5; v_call: TRBV19; cdr3_aa: CASSIRNQPQHF; cdr3_nt: TGTGCCAGTAGCATACGAAATCAGCCCCAGCATTTT
clone_size: once; d_call: TRBD1; j_call: TRBJ2-7; v_call: TRBV6-2/TRBV6-3; cdr3_aa: CASLESGGQVHEQYF; cdr3_nt: TGTGCCAGCCTGGAAAGTGGTGGACAGGTGCACGAGCAGTACTTC
clone_size: .; d_call: .; j_call: TRBJ2-5; v_call: TRBV4-2; cdr3_aa: CASSQGQAETQYF; cdr3_nt: TGTGCCAGCAGCCAAGGCCAGGCGGAGACCCAGTACTTC
clone_size: .; d_call: .; j_call: TRBJ2-3; v_call: TRBV25-1; cdr3_aa: CASSGTTLDTQYF; cdr3_nt: TGTGCCAGCAGTGGGACGACCCTAGATACGCAGTATTTT
clone_size: .; d_call: .; j_call: TRBJ2-2; v_call: TRBV6-1; cdr3_aa: CASSDRIPYTGELFF; cdr3_nt: TGTGCCAGCAGTGATAGGATCCCGTACACCGGGGAGCTGTTTTTT
clone_size: .; d_call: TRBD2; j_call: TRBJ2-7; v_call: TRBV20-1; cdr3_aa: CSAARAGGSYEQYF; cdr3_nt: TGCAGTGCCGCCCGGGCGGGGGGATCCTACGAGCAGTACTTC
clone_size: .; d_call: .; j_call: TRBJ2-4; v_call: TRBV27; cdr3_aa: CASSWARLDIQYF; cdr3_nt: TGTGCCAGCAGTTGGGCTCGTTTGGACATTCAGTACTTC
clone_size: .; d_call: .; j_call: TRBJ1-1; v_call: TRBV6-4; cdr3_aa: CASSDGGGVGTEAFF; cdr3_nt: TGTGCCAGCAGTGACGGGGGGGGAGTAGGAACTGAAGCTTTCTTT
clone_size: .; d_call: TRBD1; j_call: TRBJ2-3; v_call: TRBV20-1; cdr3_aa: CSASTGGTDTQYF; cdr3_nt: TGCAGTGCCAGCACAGGGGGCACAGATACGCAGTATTTT
clone_size: few; d_call: .; j_call: TRBJ2-2; v_call: TRBV29-1; cdr3_aa: CSGLRTGELFF; cdr3_nt: TGCAGCGGACTACGGACCGGGGAGCTGTTTTTT
clone_size: few; d_call: TRBD1; j_call: TRBJ2-1; v_call: TRBV10-3; cdr3_aa: CAISEGTGDNEQFF; cdr3_nt: TGTGCCATCAGTGAGGGGACAGGGGACAATGAGCAGTTCTTC
clone_size: .; d_call: .; j_call: TRBJ2-5; v_call: TRBV20-1; cdr3_aa: CSATGSLGKNQETQYF; cdr3_nt: TGCAGTGCTACGGGGTCGTTAGGGAAAAACCAAGAGACCCAGTACTTC
clone_size: .; d_call: .; j_call: TRBJ2-1; v_call: TRBV4-3; cdr3_aa: CASSQVRGQDIYNEQFF; cdr3_nt: TGCGCCAGCAGCCAAGTAAGAGGTCAGGACATCTACAATGAGCAGTTCTTC
clone_size: .; d_call: TRBD2; j_call: TRBJ2-5; v_call: TRBV7-2; cdr3_aa: CASSLGTGGWNEQYF; cdr3_nt: TGTGCCAGCAGCTTAGGAACGGGGGGGTGGAATGAGCAGTACTTC
clone_size: .; d_call: .; j_call: TRBJ2-1; v_call: TRBV6-1; cdr3_aa: CASSVRGPRRFF; cdr3_nt: TGTGCCAGCAGTGTTAGGGGCCCACGGCGGTTCTTC
clone_size: .; d_call: .; j_call: TRBJ2-2; v_call: TRBV9; cdr3_aa: CASSVSSTSNTGELFF; cdr3_nt: TGTGCCAGCAGCGTATCCTCTACTTCGAACACCGGGGAGCTGTTTTTT
clone_size: .; d_call: .; j_call: TRBJ2-1; v_call: TRBV20-1; cdr3_aa: CSARVAGGAYNEQFF; cdr3_nt: TGCAGTGCTAGAGTTGCGGGCGGAGCCTACAATGAGCAGTTCTTC
clone_size: few; d_call: .; j_call: TRBJ1-1; v_call: TRBV4-2; cdr3_aa: CASSPAGARTEAFF; cdr3_nt: TGTGCCAGCAGCCCCGCAGGAGCAAGAACTGAAGCTTTCTTT
clone_size: few; d_call: TRBD1; j_call: TRBJ2-5; v_call: TRBV5-6; cdr3_aa: CASSHAGGPYEQYF; cdr3_nt: TGTGCCAGCAGCCATGCAGGGGGCCCCTATGAGCAGTACTTC
clone_size: .; d_call: TRBD1; j_call: TRBJ2-1; v_call: TRBV20-1; cdr3_aa: CSARDTSRGYNEQFF; cdr3_nt: TGCAGTGCTAGAGATACCTCCAGGGGGTACAATGAGCAGTTCTTC
clone_size: .; d_call: TRBD2; j_call: TRBJ2-5; v_call: TRBV20-1; cdr3_aa: CSAIPRGLSSGTQYF; cdr3_nt: TGCAGTGCTATTCCCCGGGGACTAAGCAGTGGGACCCAGTACTTC
clone_size: once; d_call: TRBD1; j_call: TRBJ2-1; v_call: TRBV28; cdr3_aa: CASSTIQGAGNEQFF; cdr3_nt: TGTGCCAGCAGTACGATACAGGGGGCGGGAAATGAGCAGTTCTTC
clone_size: .; d_call: TRBD1; j_call: TRBJ1-2; v_call: TRBV6-6; cdr3_aa: CASSYSTDRGHYGYTF; cdr3_nt: TGTGCCAGCAGTTACTCGACCGACAGGGGCCACTATGGCTACACCTTC
clone_size: .; d_call: .; j_call: TRBJ2-7; v_call: TRBV2; cdr3_aa: CASSEGPLESYEQYF; cdr3_nt: TGTGCCAGCAGTGAAGGGCCGTTAGAATCCTACGAGCAGTACTTC
clone_size: .; d_call: .; j_call: TRBJ2-5; v_call: TRBV21-1; cdr3_aa: CASSNRKHREIETQYF; cdr3_nt: TGTGCCAGCAGCAACCGAAAACACAGGGAAATAGAGACCCAGTACTTC
clone_size: few; d_call: .; j_call: TRBJ1-1; v_call: TRBV29-1; cdr3_aa: CSVTANTEAFF; cdr3_nt: TGCAGCGTTACAGCGAACACTGAAGCTTTCTTT
clone_size: .; d_call: .; j_call: TRBJ2-3; v_call: TRBV20-1; cdr3_aa: CSARGGPPGDTQYF; cdr3_nt: TGCAGTGCTAGGGGGGGCCCTCCCGGAGATACGCAGTATTTT
clone_size: .; d_call: .; j_call: TRBJ2-5; v_call: TRBV4-1; cdr3_aa: CASSQDVTYTQYF; cdr3_nt: TGCGCCAGCAGCCAAGATGTCACCTATACCCAGTACTTC
clone_size: .; d_call: TRBD1; j_call: TRBJ2-7; v_call: TRBV4-1; cdr3_aa: CASSQDRDRGEQYF; cdr3_nt: TGCGCCAGCAGCCAAGATCGGGACAGGGGGGAGCAGTACTTC
clone_size: .; d_call: .; j_call: TRBJ1-4; v_call: TRBV4-2; cdr3_aa: CASSQKGETNEKLFF; cdr3_nt: TGTGCCAGCAGCCAAAAGGGGGAAACTAATGAAAAACTGTTTTTT
clone_size: .; d_call: .; j_call: TRBJ2-1; v_call: TRBV6-6; cdr3_aa: CASSYSNTGIVNEQFF; cdr3_nt: TGTGCCAGCAGTTACTCGAACACAGGGATTGTCAATGAGCAGTTCTTC
clone_size: .; d_call: .; j_call: TRBJ2-7; v_call: TRBV28; cdr3_aa: CASSQRADSSYEQYF; cdr3_nt: TGTGCCAGCAGCCAAAGAGCCGACTCGAGCTACGAGCAGTACTTC
clone_size: .; d_call: TRBD1; j_call: TRBJ2-7; v_call: TRBV5-6; cdr3_aa: CASSPEMDRVIGEQYF; cdr3_nt: TGTGCCAGCAGCCCCGAGATGGACAGGGTGATTGGCGAGCAGTACTTC
clone_size: .; d_call: TRBD2; j_call: TRBJ2-2; v_call: TRBV5-6; cdr3_aa: CASSRTSGKVGELFF; cdr3_nt: TGTGCCAGCAGCCGGACTAGCGGGAAGGTCGGGGAGCTGTTTTTT
clone_size: .; d_call: .; j_call: TRBJ2-1; v_call: TRBV29-1; cdr3_aa: CSVATYVRDSYNEQFF; cdr3_nt: TGCAGCGTTGCCACGTATGTACGGGACTCCTACAATGAGCAGTTCTTC
clone_size: .; d_call: .; j_call: TRBJ2-1; v_call: TRBV2; cdr3_aa: CASSEALGLGSSEQFF; cdr3_nt: TGTGCCAGCAGTGAAGCGCTGGGCCTTGGGAGTTCTGAGCAGTTCTTC